The 7 T cell receptor beta chains listed next were all sequenced from one sample in a study of neurological immune-mediated disorders. TCRdb analysed the 5' RACE reads with MiXCR anew, one entry per CDR3 protein. The sample contains roughly 25,000 distinct CDR3 sequences, over 2% of which appear only once. Material: PBMCs. Source of these receptors: a woman aged 45-65 years with multiple sclerosis.

The chain joins TRBV18 to TRBJ1-5; the match to TRBD1 covers 9 bases. This CDR3 has 15 amino acids. J was trimmed by 7 bases and V by 5 bases; bases with no gene match: 9. Germline CDR1 KGHSH, CDR2 LQKENI. The CDR3 nucleotides are TGTGCCAGCTCAGAACCGGGACAGGGAAACCAGCCCCAGCATTTT. This codes for CASSEPGQGNQPQHF.

There are many counts of this clonotype. The genes are TRBV20-1 and TRBJ2-5; 8 bases fit TRBD2. This CDR3 spans 12 amino acids. The V and J ends lost 6 bases and 4 bases, in that order; junction bases with no gene match: 4. Germline V gene sequence: CDR1 DFQATT, CDR2 SNEGSKA (reference sequence). This CDR3 reads CSAVAGPETQYF. Here the CDR3 DNA reads TGCAGTGCCGTAGCGGGGCCAGAGACCCAGTACTTC.

This clonotype appeared many times. The gene calls are TRBV5-1 and TRBJ2-5; perhaps TRBD1 as D (9 bases). V was shortened by 3 bases and J by 5 bases, with 17 bases between the two germline ends. The CDR3 spans 15 residues. Looked up from germline, CDR1 is SGHRS and CDR2 is YFSETQ. The CDR3 DNA reads TGCGCCAGCAGCTCGGACAGGGGACTAGAGGAGACCCAGTACTTC. Translating it yields CASSSDRGLEETQYF.

The sample holds many counts of this clonotype. V and J are TRBV25-1 and TRBJ2-7, with a weak D call TRBD2 (6 bases). The CDR3 has 14 amino acids. The V gene lost 0 bases and the J gene lost 1 base, with 7 bases spanning the gap. Looked up from germline, CDR1 is MGHDK and CDR2 is SYGVNS. CDR3 region: CASSEYGGSYEQYF. As DNA, the CDR3 is TGTGCCAGCAGTGAATACGGAGGGTCCTACGAGCAGTACTTC.

This clonotype was recorded at least ten times. The V gene is TRBV20-1, the J gene TRBJ2-7, with TRBD2 matching 7 bases. There are 15 residues in the CDR3. The V gene's germline CDR1 is DFQATT and CDR2 SNEGSKA (reference sequence). J gave up 5 bases and V 5 bases, and 15 bases lay outside the gene matches. The DNA for the CDR3 is TGCAGTGCTCTACATCCAAGCGGGATAGTCGACGAGCAGTACTTC. Amino acids: CSALHPSGIVDEQYF.

The sample holds many counts of this clonotype. This chain joins TRBV12-3 or TRBV12-4 and TRBJ2-7; 9 bases fit TRBD1. The CDR3 runs 14 residues. V was pared by 6 bases and J by 1 base, with 4 bases of the junction left unmatched. The CDR3 DNA is TGTGCCAGCAGCTCGGACAGGGGTTCCTACGAGCAGTACTTC. Its protein is CASSSDRGSYEQYF.

This clonotype was seen at least ten times. This sequence joins TRBV10-3 and TRBJ1-1, with no clear D. Germline CDR1 and CDR2: ENHRY and SYGVKD. This CDR3 contains 14 residues. V was trimmed by 0 bases and J by 1 base, leaving 6 bases between them. The CDR3 bases are TGTGCCATCAGTGAGTCAGGGCGGAACACTGAAGCTTTCTTT. Protein: CAISESGRNTEAFF.